These T cell receptor beta chains were read from a single sample in a study of blood T cell repertoires in COVID-19. Assay used: immunoSEQ multiplex PCR; TCRdb lists only in-frame clones, some missing. The profile covers just over 80,000 clones, with roughly 90% appearing a single time and around 1% taken by the ten largest. Sequenced material: PBMCs or T cells enriched from blood (not recorded which). The receptors originated from a woman between 50 and 59 years old with acute COVID-19. CDR3s include the opening cysteine and the closing phenylalanine or tryptophan. A D gene is named only where the DNA matches it firmly. The size of a clone is reported for some rows only, either as once, few or many, or as a class for expanded clones.

>TRBV7-2|.|TRBD2|TRBJ2-7
CASSLPLAGGALSSYEQYF
TGTGCCAGCAGCTTACCTCTAGCGGGAGGTGCCTTAAGCTCCTACGAGCAGTACTTC
>TRBV19|.|.|TRBJ1-4
CASRLTGSNEKLFF
TGTGCCAGTAGATTGACAGGTAGTAATGAAAAACTGTTTTTT
>TRBV5-1|few|.|TRBJ1-1
CASSLLGAPNTEAFF
TGCGCCAGCAGCTTGTTGGGGGCTCCGAACACTGAAGCTTTCTTT
>TRBV19|.|.|TRBJ2-6
CASSIIGGRSSGANVLTF
TGTGCCAGTAGTATTATTGGCGGAAGAAGCTCTGGGGCCAACGTCCTGACTTTC
>TRBV6-1|.|.|TRBJ1-3
CASSEMDSSGNTIYF
TGTGCCAGCAGTGAAATGGACAGCTCTGGAAACACCATATATTTT
>TRBV3-1/TRBV3-2|.|TRBD1|TRBJ1-1
CASSPRQGGTEAFF
TGTGCCAGCAGCCCCCGACAGGGGGGCACTGAAGCTTTCTTT
>TRBV15|.|.|TRBJ1-2
CATSRRAGTGGYTF
TGTGCCACCAGCAGAAGAGCAGGGACTGGTGGCTACACCTTC
>TRBV5-1|.|.|TRBJ2-5
CASSLPLQETQYF
TGCGCCAGCAGCTTGCCCCTCCAAGAGACCCAGTACTTC
>TRBV5-5|.|.|TRBJ1-4
CASGPDSPNEKLFF
TGTGCCAGTGGGCCGGACAGCCCTAATGAAAAACTGTTTTTT
>TRBV12-5|.|TRBD2|TRBJ2-1
CASGRREGGYNEQFF
TGTGCTAGTGGGAGGCGGGAGGGGGGCTACAATGAGCAGTTCTTC
>TRBV7-9|.|.|TRBJ2-3
CASSLGPPPSTDTQYF
TGTGCCAGCAGCTTAGGGCCCCCCCCGTCCACAGATACGCAGTATTTT